These T cell receptor beta chains were read from a single sample in a study of blood T cell repertoires in COVID-19. Here immunoSEQ multiplex PCR was the method, and the copy in TCRdb shows in-frame clones only, minus some. The sample yields roughly 85,000 clones, 86% seen once. Sequencing input: peripheral blood. These receptor sequences come from a man aged 50 to 59 with active or convalescent COVID-19. CDR3s include the opening cysteine and the closing phenylalanine or tryptophan. A D gene is named only where the DNA matches it firmly. Clone sizes are given selectively: once, few, many, or a class where the clone is expanded.

clone size: .
V gene: TRBV5-1
D gene: TRBD2
J gene: TRBJ2-1
CDR3 protein: CASSIGLAGGVSNEQFF
CDR3 DNA: TGCGCCAGCAGCATCGGACTAGCGGGGGGCGTAAGTAATGAGCAGTTCTTC

clone size: few
V gene: TRBV24-1
D gene: TRBD2
J gene: TRBJ2-1
CDR3 protein: CASFMAVAGFLNEQFF
CDR3 DNA: TGTGCCTCTTTCATGGCGGTAGCGGGATTTCTCAATGAGCAGTTCTTC

clone size: many
V gene: TRBV7-9
D gene: TRBD1
J gene: TRBJ1-5
CDR3 protein: CASSSTRDRGQNQPQHF
CDR3 DNA: TGTGCCAGCAGCTCCACCCGGGACAGGGGGCAGAATCAGCCCCAGCATTTT

clone size: .
V gene: TRBV18
D gene: .
J gene: TRBJ1-1
CDR3 protein: CASSGGSTEAFF
CDR3 DNA: TGTGCCAGCTCAGGGGGGTCCACTGAAGCTTTCTTT

clone size: once
V gene: TRBV6-2/TRBV6-3
D gene: TRBD1
J gene: TRBJ2-5
CDR3 protein: CASSLTGGEETQYF
CDR3 DNA: TGTGCCAGCAGTCTGACAGGGGGTGAAGAGACCCAGTACTTC

clone size: .
V gene: TRBV9
D gene: TRBD2
J gene: TRBJ2-1
CDR3 protein: CASSVVLGGYNEQFF
CDR3 DNA: TGTGCCAGCAGCGTAGTTTTGGGGGGGTACAATGAGCAGTTCTTC

clone size: .
V gene: TRBV10-1
D gene: TRBD1
J gene: TRBJ2-5
CDR3 protein: CASSEGSHRGKETQYF
CDR3 DNA: TGCGCCAGCAGTGAGGGTTCGCACAGGGGGAAGGAGACCCAGTACTTC

clone size: .
V gene: TRBV6-2/TRBV6-3
D gene: .
J gene: TRBJ2-1
CDR3 protein: CASSHGVYNEQFF
CDR3 DNA: TGTGCCAGCAGTCACGGGGTCTACAATGAGCAGTTCTTC

clone size: .
V gene: TRBV30
D gene: .
J gene: TRBJ1-2
CDR3 protein: CAWSPVQGGGYTF
CDR3 DNA: TGTGCCTGGAGTCCTGTACAGGGAGGGGGCTACACCTTC

clone size: .
V gene: TRBV18
D gene: .
J gene: TRBJ1-1
CDR3 protein: CASSPRVDLEAFF
CDR3 DNA: TGTGCCAGCTCACCCCGGGTCGACCTTGAAGCTTTCTTT

clone size: .
V gene: TRBV7-7
D gene: TRBD1
J gene: TRBJ2-7
CDR3 protein: CASSPGQGAFYEQYF
CDR3 DNA: TGTGCCAGCAGTCCCGGGCAGGGGGCTTTTTACGAGCAGTACTTC

clone size: .
V gene: TRBV21-1
D gene: .
J gene: TRBJ2-3
CDR3 protein: CASSRTGGGVTDTQYF
CDR3 DNA: TGTGCCAGCAGCAGAACAGGGGGCGGTGTCACAGATACGCAGTATTTT

clone size: once
V gene: TRBV5-4
D gene: TRBD2
J gene: TRBJ2-2
CDR3 protein: CASSLGLAGDTGELFF
CDR3 DNA: TGTGCCAGCAGCCTAGGACTAGCGGGGGACACCGGGGAGCTGTTTTTT

clone size: .
V gene: TRBV19
D gene: TRBD1
J gene: TRBJ2-7
CDR3 protein: CASSILGGESYEQYF
CDR3 DNA: TGTGCCAGTAGTATCTTAGGGGGCGAATCTTACGAGCAGTACTTC

clone size: .
V gene: TRBV5-4
D gene: .
J gene: TRBJ1-2
CDR3 protein: CASSLQVSINYGYTF
CDR3 DNA: TGTGCCAGCAGCTTGCAGGTCAGCATAAACTATGGCTACACCTTC

clone size: .
V gene: TRBV30
D gene: TRBD1
J gene: TRBJ1-6
CDR3 protein: CAWKGQGLFNSPLHF
CDR3 DNA: TGTGCCTGGAAGGGACAGGGTTTGTTTAATTCACCCCTCCACTTT

clone size: .
V gene: TRBV19
D gene: .
J gene: TRBJ2-1
CDR3 protein: CASSMLASEYNEQFF
CDR3 DNA: TGTGCCAGTAGTATGCTGGCTAGCGAATACAATGAGCAGTTCTTC

clone size: .
V gene: TRBV6-1
D gene: .
J gene: TRBJ1-1
CDR3 protein: CASSEEGGIGTEAFF
CDR3 DNA: TGTGCCAGCAGTGAAGAAGGAGGGATAGGCACTGAAGCTTTCTTT

clone size: few
V gene: TRBV6-5
D gene: .
J gene: TRBJ2-7
CDR3 protein: CASSFRVLELGEQYF
CDR3 DNA: TGTGCCAGCAGTTTCAGGGTCCTGGAACTGGGCGAGCAGTACTTC

clone size: .
V gene: TRBV7-2
D gene: .
J gene: TRBJ2-2
CDR3 protein: CAAGKGANTGELFF
CDR3 DNA: TGTGCAGCGGGAAAGGGGGCGAACACCGGGGAGCTGTTTTTT

clone size: .
V gene: TRBV5-1
D gene: .
J gene: TRBJ1-4
CDR3 protein: CASSLGYSGTYLGEKLFF
CDR3 DNA: TGCGCCAGCAGCCTGGGGTATTCAGGGACATACCTCGGTGAAAAACTGTTTTTT

clone size: .
V gene: TRBV5-6
D gene: .
J gene: TRBJ1-4
CDR3 protein: CASSRRVGGAEKLFF
CDR3 DNA: TGTGCCAGCAGCCGGCGCGTGGGGGGTGCTGAAAAACTGTTTTTT

clone size: .
V gene: TRBV2
D gene: TRBD1
J gene: TRBJ1-5
CDR3 protein: CASSLGQPLIIHF
CDR3 DNA: TGTGCCAGCAGTTTGGGACAGCCGCTAATCATACATTTT

clone size: .
V gene: TRBV11-2
D gene: TRBD1
J gene: TRBJ2-7
CDR3 protein: CASSFGTGDYEQYF
CDR3 DNA: TGTGCCAGCAGCTTTGGTACAGGGGACTACGAGCAGTACTTC

clone size: .
V gene: TRBV11-3
D gene: .
J gene: TRBJ2-1
CDR3 protein: CASSKDSETYNEQFF
CDR3 DNA: TGTGCCAGCAGTAAGGACAGCGAAACTTACAATGAGCAGTTCTTC

clone size: .
V gene: TRBV6-1
D gene: .
J gene: TRBJ2-1
CDR3 protein: CASSESGPYNEQFF
CDR3 DNA: TGTGCCAGCAGTGAGAGCGGACCTTACAATGAGCAGTTCTTC

clone size: once
V gene: TRBV2
D gene: .
J gene: TRBJ2-3
CDR3 protein: CASSDQGAGDTQYF
CDR3 DNA: TGTGCCAGCAGTGATCAAGGGGCTGGAGATACGCAGTATTTT

clone size: few
V gene: TRBV7-9
D gene: .
J gene: TRBJ2-5
CDR3 protein: CASSLQETQYF
CDR3 DNA: TGTGCCAGCAGCCTCCAAGAGACCCAGTACTTC